This entry lists 11 T cell receptor beta chains sequenced from one sample in a study of blood T cell repertoires in COVID-19. Profiling relied on immunoSEQ multiplex PCR, and the TCRdb table lists in-frame clones only, not all of them. The data hold approximately 150,000 clones, with more than 65% observed a single time. Sample: PBMCs or T cells enriched from blood (not recorded which). Source of these receptors: a woman in her forties with acute COVID-19.

The rearrangement links TRBV2 to TRBJ2-7; 9 positions agree with TRBD2. V shed 5 bases and J 4 bases; nucleotides not matched to a gene: 12. Germline V CDR1 and CDR2: SNHLY, FYNNEI. This CDR3 has 16 residues. The CDR3 protein is CASSNPGLAMRYEQYF. The CDR3 DNA is TGTGCCAGCAGTAACCCGGGACTAGCAATGAGGTACGAGCAGTACTTC.

The rearrangement uses TRBV6-6 and TRBJ1-2; 8 bases are shared with TRBD1. The length of the CDR3 is 13 residues. J lost 2 bases, V lost 8 bases, and 4 bases had no gene match. The germline V gene has CDR1 MNHNY and CDR2 SVGAGI (reference sequence). The CDR3 nucleotides are TGTGCCAGCGGACAGGGTGGGAACTATGGCTACACCTTC. Protein product: CASGQGGNYGYTF.

In this sample, this clone turned up once. The chain uses TRBV19 and TRBJ1-1; 10 positions agree with TRBD1. The junction had 4 bases not matched to a gene; V was cut back by 4 bases and J by 5 bases. The germline V gene has CDR1 LNHDA and CDR2 SQIVND (reference sequence). The CDR3 totals 14 residues. DNA for the CDR3: TGTGCCAGTAGTAGGACAGGGGGGTCGACTGAAGCTTTCTTT. It specifies CASSRTGGSTEAFF.

The chain's CDR3 is CASSEWPYEQYV. The DNA of the CDR3 is TGTGCCAGCAGTGAATGGCCCTACGAGCAGTACGTC. The chain recombines TRBV25-1 with TRBJ2-7, with D uncertain. Trimming stripped 1 base from V and 2 bases from J, with 3 bases between. Germline CDR1 is MGHDK and CDR2 is SYGVNS. CDR3 size: 12 residues.

This clone was observed a single time. CDR3 DNA sequence: TGTGCCAGCAGCCAAGTTCTCGGGACTAGCGGGAGTGGCACCGGGGAGCTGTTTTTT. Residues: CASSQVLGTSGSGTGELFF. The chain is built from TRBV3-1 (or the pseudogene TRBV3-2) and TRBJ2-2; 14 bases map to TRBD2. Per the germline V gene, CDR1 is LGHDT and CDR2 is YNNKEL (reference sequence). The CDR3 is 19 residues long. Trimming took 1 base from V and 4 from J; bases not matched to a gene: 8.

This clone has a single count. The chain combines TRBV6-5 with TRBJ2-5, with 10 positions matching TRBD1. Germline V gene data show CDR1 as MNHEY and CDR2 as SVGAGI. The CDR3 runs to 15 residues. V trimming: 5 bases; J trimming: 4 bases; junction bases outside the gene matches: 7. The CDR3 loop is CASSPPGQGRETQYF. Here the CDR3 DNA reads TGTGCCAGCAGTCCCCCGGGACAGGGGAGAGAGACCCAGTACTTC.

This clone was seen ten or more times. The chain recombines TRBV6-5 with TRBJ2-7; no firm D call. This CDR3 contains 12 residues. V was cut by 7 bases and J by 3 bases, with 10 bases left in between. Germline V gene lookup returns CDR1 MNHEY and CDR2 SVGAGI. The CDR3 spells CASNGNNYEQYF. In DNA, the CDR3 is TGTGCCAGCAACGGTAATAACTACGAGCAGTACTTC.

The chain is built from TRBV3-1 (or the pseudogene TRBV3-2) and TRBJ2-1, with 10 nucleotides matching TRBD2. This CDR3 is 16 amino acids long. V shed 5 bases, J shed 4 bases, and the junction held 8 bases outside the gene matches. In germline, CDR1 is LGHDT, CDR2 YNNKEL (reference sequence). The CDR3 DNA sequence: TGTGCCAGCAGCACCCGGTTAGCGGGAGGTTACAATGAGCAGTTCTTC. Amino acid sequence: CASSTRLAGGYNEQFF.

This rearrangement joins TRBV5-1 to TRBJ1-6; no reliable D call. Trimming removed 0 bases from V and 0 bases from J, with 7 bases in between. Germline CDR1 SGHRS, CDR2 YFSETQ. The CDR3 has 16 amino acids. CDR3 in DNA: TGCGCCAGCAGCTTGGGTACTAGCTCCTATAATTCACCCCTCCACTTT. As protein: CASSLGTSSYNSPLHF.

The genes are TRBV7-9 and TRBJ2-7, with a weak D call TRBD2 (8 bases). The CDR3 runs 16 residues. The V and J ends lost 5 bases and 0 bases respectively, with 17 bases between them. CDR1 is SEHNR and CDR2 is FQNEAQ in the germline V gene (reference sequence). This CDR3 reads CASSPSRGTSSYEQYF. DNA of the CDR3: TGTGCCAGCAGCCCATCCAGGGGGACTAGCTCCTACGAGCAGTACTTC.

This clone was seen only a few times. DNA for the CDR3: TGCGCCAGCACCGACAGGGCCAACACTGAAGCTTTCTTT. Its protein is CASTDRANTEAFF. This chain joins TRBV5-1 and TRBJ1-1; 7 positions match TRBD1. The junction had 4 bases not matched to a gene; V was cut back by 6 bases and J by 2 bases. The CDR3 has 13 residues. CDR1 and CDR2 (germline): SGHRS, YFSETQ.